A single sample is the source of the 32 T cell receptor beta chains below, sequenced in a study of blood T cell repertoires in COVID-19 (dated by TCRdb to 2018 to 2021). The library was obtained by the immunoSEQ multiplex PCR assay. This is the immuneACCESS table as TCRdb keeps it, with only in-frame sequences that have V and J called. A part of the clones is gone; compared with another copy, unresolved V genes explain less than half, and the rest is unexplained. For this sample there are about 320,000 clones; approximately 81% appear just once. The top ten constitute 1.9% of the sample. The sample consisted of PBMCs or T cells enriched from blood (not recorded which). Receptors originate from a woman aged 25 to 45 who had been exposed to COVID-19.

CDR3 sequence reads: CASRPPEGSYGYTF. The CDR3 DNA follows: TGTGCCAGTAGGCCCCCTGAGGGATCCTATGGCTACACCTTC. This chain joins TRBV19 and TRBJ1-2, with D unclear. This CDR3 is 14 amino acids long. V lost 6 bases and J 4 bases, leaving 15 bases between the germline ends. Germline CDR1 is LNHDA and CDR2 is SQIVND (reference sequence).

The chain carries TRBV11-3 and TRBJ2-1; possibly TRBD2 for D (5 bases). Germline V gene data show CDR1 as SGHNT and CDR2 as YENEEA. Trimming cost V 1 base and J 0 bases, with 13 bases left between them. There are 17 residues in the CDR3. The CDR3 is CASSLASVGSSYNEQFF. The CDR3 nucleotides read TGTGCCAGCAGCTTAGCCTCCGTGGGGAGCTCCTACAATGAGCAGTTCTTC.

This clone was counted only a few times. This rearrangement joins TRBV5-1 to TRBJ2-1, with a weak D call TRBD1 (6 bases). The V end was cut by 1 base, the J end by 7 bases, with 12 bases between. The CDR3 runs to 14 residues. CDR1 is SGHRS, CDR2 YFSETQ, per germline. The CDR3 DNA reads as TGCGCCAGCAGCTTGTGGGGCCAGGGGAATGAGCAGTTCTTC. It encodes CASSLWGQGNEQFF.

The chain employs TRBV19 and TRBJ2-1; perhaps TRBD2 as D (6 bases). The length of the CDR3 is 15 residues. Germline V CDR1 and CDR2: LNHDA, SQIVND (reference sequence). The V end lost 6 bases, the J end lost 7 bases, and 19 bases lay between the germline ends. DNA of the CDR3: TGTGCCAGTAGATTGGGGGGAGAAAAACGGAATGAGCAGTTCTTC. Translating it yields CASRLGGEKRNEQFF.

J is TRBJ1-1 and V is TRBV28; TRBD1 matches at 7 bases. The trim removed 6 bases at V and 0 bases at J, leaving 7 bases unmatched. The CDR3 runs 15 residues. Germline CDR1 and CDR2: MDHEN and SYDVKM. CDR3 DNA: TGTGCCAGCAGCCTGGGACAGACCATGAACACTGAAGCTTTCTTT. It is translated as CASSLGQTMNTEAFF.

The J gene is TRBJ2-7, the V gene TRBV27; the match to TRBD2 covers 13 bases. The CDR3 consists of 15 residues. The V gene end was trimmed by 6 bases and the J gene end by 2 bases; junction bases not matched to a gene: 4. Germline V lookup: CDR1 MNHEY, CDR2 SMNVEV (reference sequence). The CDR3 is CASSLGLAGAYEQYF. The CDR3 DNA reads TGTGCCAGCAGCCTTGGACTAGCGGGAGCCTACGAGCAGTACTTC.

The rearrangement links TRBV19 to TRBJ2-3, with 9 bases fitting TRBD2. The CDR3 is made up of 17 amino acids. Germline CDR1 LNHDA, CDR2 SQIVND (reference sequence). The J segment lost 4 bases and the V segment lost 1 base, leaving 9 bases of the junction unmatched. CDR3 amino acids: CASSIAGRAGGADTQYF. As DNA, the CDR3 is TGTGCCAGTAGTATAGCCGGGCGAGCGGGGGGTGCAGATACGCAGTATTTT.

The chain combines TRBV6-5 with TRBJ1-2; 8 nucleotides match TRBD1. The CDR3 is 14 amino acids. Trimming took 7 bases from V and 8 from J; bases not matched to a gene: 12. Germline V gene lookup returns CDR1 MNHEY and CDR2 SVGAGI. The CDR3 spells CASKQDRDLKGYTF. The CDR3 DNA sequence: TGTGCCAGCAAACAGGACAGGGATTTAAAAGGCTACACCTTC.

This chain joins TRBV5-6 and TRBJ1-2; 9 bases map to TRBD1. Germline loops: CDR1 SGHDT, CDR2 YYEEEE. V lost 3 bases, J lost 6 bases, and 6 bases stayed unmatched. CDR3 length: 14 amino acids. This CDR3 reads CASSWGQGMHGYTF. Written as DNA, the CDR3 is TGTGCCAGCAGCTGGGGACAGGGTATGCATGGCTACACCTTC.

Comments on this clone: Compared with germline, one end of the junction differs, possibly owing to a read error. DNA for the CDR3: TGTGCCGGCAGCTCCGGACTAGCGGGAACCCTTGGGCAGTACTTC. Its protein product is CAGSSGLAGTLGQYF. This sequence joins TRBV5-6 and TRBJ2-7; 12 positions match TRBD2. The CDR3 sequence is 15 residues long. The germline CDR1 and CDR2 sequences are SGHDT and YYEEEE. Supplemented by reference TRBV5-6 and TRBJ2-7, the full variable domain reads DAGVTQSPTHLIKTRGQQVTLRCSPKSGHDTVSWYQQALGQGPQFIFQYYEEEERQRGNFPDRFSGHQFPNYSSELNVNALLLGDSALYLCAGSSGLAGTLGQYFGPGTRLTVT.

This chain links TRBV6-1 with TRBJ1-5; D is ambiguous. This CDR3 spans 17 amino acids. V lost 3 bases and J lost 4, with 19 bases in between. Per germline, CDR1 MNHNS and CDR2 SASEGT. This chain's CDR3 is CASSEFHRRTINQPQHF. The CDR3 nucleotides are TGTGCCAGCAGTGAGTTCCACAGACGCACAATAAATCAGCCCCAGCATTTT.

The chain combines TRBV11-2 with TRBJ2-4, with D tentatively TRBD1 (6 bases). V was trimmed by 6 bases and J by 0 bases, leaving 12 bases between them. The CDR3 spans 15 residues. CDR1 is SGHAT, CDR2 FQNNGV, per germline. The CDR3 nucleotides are TGTGCCAGCAGGGAAAGGGGGTTAGCCAAAAACATTCAGTACTTC. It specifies CASRERGLAKNIQYF.

DNA for the CDR3: TGTGCCAGCACGGCCAGCGGGAGGGGCATAGGGTATGAGCAGTTCTTC. Residues: CASTASGRGIGYEQFF. The rearrangement links TRBV13 to TRBJ2-1; 10 nucleotides agree with TRBD2. The CDR3 loop spans 16 amino acids. After removal of 7 bases from V and 8 bases from J, the junction contained 14 bases not matched to a gene. Germline CDR1 and CDR2: PRHDT and FYEKMQ (reference sequence).

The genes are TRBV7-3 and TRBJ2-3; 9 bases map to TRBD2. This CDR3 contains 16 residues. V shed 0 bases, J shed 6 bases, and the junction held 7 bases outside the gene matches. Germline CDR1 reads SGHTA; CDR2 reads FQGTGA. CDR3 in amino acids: CASSLTGLAGLDTQYF. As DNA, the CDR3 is TGTGCCAGCAGCTTAACAGGGCTAGCGGGATTGGATACGCAGTATTTT. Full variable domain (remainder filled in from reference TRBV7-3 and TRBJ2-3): GAGVSQTPSNKVTEKGKYVELRCDPISGHTALYWYRQSLGQGPEFLIYFQGTGAADDSGLPNDRFFAVRPEGSVSTLKIQRTERGDSAVYLCASSLTGLAGLDTQYFGPGTRLTVL.

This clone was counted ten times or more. CDR3 loop: CASSTSYRGRVGNTIYF. The CDR3 DNA follows: TGTGCCAGCAGTACCTCATACAGGGGGCGAGTCGGAAACACCATATATTTT. The chain employs TRBV28 and TRBJ1-3, with 9 bases aligning to TRBD1. With V trimmed by 5 bases and J by 4 bases, 12 bases remained unmatched. Looked up from germline, CDR1 is MDHEN and CDR2 is SYDVKM. CDR3 length: 17 amino acids.

For the CDR3, the DNA is TGTGCCAGCAGTGTAGAATACCACAGTTCCAACACTGAAGCTTTCTTT. Encoded protein: CASSVEYHSSNTEAFF. The chain combines TRBV28 with TRBJ1-1; no reliable D call. Germline CDR1 and CDR2: MDHEN and SYDVKM. The CDR3 has 16 residues. The V gene lost 5 bases and the J gene lost 2 bases, with 18 bases spanning the gap.

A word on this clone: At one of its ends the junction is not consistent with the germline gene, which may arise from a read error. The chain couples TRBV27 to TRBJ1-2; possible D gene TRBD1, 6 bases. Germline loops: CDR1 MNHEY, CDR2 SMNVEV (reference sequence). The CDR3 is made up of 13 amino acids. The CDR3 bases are TGTGCCAGCAGTTACACAGGGAATTATGACTACACCTTC. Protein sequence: CASSYTGNYDYTF.

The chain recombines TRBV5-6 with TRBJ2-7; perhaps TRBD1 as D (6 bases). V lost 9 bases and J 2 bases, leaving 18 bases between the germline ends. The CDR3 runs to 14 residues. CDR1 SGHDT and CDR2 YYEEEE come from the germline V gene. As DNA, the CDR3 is TGTGCCACCAATGCTCTCGGGACACCCTACGAGCAGTACTTC. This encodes CATNALGTPYEQYF.

The CDR3 loop is CASSDSWYGYTF. For the CDR3, the DNA is TGCGCCAGCAGTGACAGTTGGTATGGCTACACCTTC. V and J are TRBV10-1 and TRBJ1-2; D is undetermined. This CDR3 region has 12 residues. With 3 bases removed from V and 5 bases from J, the gap between germline ends came to 7 bases. From germline, CDR1 is WNHNN and CDR2 SYGVQD (reference sequence).

Here the CDR3 reads CASSLVGGGRYGYTF. The DNA of the CDR3 is TGTGCCAGCAGCTTAGTCGGGGGGGGCAGGTATGGCTACACCTTC. The chain couples TRBV7-2 to TRBJ1-2, with a possible D match to TRBD1 (6 bases). V gave up 1 base and J gave up 5 bases, with 14 bases separating them. Germline lookup yields CDR1 SGHTA and CDR2 FQGNSA. This CDR3 is 15 amino acids long.

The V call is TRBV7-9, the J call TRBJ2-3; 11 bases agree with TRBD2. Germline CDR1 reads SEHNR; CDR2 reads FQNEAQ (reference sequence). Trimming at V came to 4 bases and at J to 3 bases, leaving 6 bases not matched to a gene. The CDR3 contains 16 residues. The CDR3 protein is CASSSVLAGATDTQYF. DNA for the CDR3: TGTGCCAGCAGCTCAGTACTAGCGGGAGCGACAGATACGCAGTATTTT.

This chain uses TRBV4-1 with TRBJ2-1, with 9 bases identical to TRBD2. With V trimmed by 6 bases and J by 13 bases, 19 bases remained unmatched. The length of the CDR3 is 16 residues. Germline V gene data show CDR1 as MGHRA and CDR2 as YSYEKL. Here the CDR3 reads CASRNSYAGGIPLQFF. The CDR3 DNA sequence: TGCGCCAGCAGAAATAGCTATGCGGGGGGGATCCCACTCCAGTTCTTC.

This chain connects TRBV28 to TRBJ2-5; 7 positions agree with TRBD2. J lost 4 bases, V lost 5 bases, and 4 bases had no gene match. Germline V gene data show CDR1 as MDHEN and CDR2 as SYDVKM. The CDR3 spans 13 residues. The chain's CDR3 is CASSLPGGETQYF. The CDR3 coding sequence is TGTGCCAGCAGTCTACCGGGGGGAGAGACCCAGTACTTC.

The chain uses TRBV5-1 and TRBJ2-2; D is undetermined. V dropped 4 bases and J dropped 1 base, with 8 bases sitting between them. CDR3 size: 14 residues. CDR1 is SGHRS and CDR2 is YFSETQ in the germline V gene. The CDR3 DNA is TGCGCCAGCAGCCCCTCGAGGAACACCGGGGAGCTGTTTTTT. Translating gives CASSPSRNTGELFF.

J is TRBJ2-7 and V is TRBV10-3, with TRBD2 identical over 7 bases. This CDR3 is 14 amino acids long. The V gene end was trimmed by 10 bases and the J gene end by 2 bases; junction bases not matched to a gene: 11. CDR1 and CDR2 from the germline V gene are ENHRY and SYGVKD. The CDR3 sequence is CATGVAGPAYEQYF. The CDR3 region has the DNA TGTGCCACGGGAGTAGCGGGTCCTGCCTACGAGCAGTACTTC.

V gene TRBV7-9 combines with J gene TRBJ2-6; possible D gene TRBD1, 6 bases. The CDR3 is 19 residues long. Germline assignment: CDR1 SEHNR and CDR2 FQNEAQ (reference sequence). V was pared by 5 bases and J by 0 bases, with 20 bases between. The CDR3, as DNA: TGTGCCAGCAGCCCAAAATCCGGGACATCAAACTCTGGGGCCAACGTCCTGACTTTC. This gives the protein CASSPKSGTSNSGANVLTF.

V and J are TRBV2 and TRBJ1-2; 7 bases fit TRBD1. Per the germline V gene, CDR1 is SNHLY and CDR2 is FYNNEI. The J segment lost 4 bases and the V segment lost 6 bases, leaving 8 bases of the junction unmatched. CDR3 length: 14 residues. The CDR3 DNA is TGTGCCAGCAGGGTCCAGGGACAGAGCTATGGCTACACCTTC. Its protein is CASRVQGQSYGYTF.

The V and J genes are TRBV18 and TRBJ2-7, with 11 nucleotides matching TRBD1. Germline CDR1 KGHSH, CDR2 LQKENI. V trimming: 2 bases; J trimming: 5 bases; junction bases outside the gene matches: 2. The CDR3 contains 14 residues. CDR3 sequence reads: CASSPGTGGNEQYF. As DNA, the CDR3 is TGTGCCAGCTCACCAGGGACAGGGGGTAACGAGCAGTACTTC.

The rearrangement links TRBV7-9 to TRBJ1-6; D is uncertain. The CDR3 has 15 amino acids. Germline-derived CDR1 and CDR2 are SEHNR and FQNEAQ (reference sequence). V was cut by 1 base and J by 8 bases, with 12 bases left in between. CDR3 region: CASSLGVAVDSPLHF. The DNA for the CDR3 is TGTGCCAGCAGCTTAGGGGTCGCGGTTGATTCACCCCTCCACTTT.

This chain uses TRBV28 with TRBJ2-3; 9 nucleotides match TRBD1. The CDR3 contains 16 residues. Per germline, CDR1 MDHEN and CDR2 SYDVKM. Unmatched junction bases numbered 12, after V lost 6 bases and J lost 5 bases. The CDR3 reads CASRLTGGAGEDTQYF. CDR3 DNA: TGTGCCAGCAGACTTACAGGGGGCGCTGGGGAAGATACGCAGTATTTT.

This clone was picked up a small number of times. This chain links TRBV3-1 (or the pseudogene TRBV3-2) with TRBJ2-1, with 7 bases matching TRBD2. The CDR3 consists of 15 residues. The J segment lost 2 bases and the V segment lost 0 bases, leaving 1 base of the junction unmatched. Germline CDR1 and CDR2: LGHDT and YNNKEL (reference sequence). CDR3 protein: CASSQDAGAYNEQFF. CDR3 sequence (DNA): TGTGCCAGCAGCCAAGACGCGGGGGCCTACAATGAGCAGTTCTTC.

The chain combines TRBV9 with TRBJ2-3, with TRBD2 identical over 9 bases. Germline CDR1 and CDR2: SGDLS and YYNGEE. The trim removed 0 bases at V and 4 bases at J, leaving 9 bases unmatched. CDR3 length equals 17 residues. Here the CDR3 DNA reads TGTGCCAGCAGCGTAGCTCCTGCGGGAGGGCCCTCAGATACGCAGTATTTT. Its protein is CASSVAPAGGPSDTQYF. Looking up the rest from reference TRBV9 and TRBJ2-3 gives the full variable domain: DSGVTQTPKHLITATGQRVTLRCSPRSGDLSVYWYQQSLDQGLQFLIQYYNGEERAKGNILERFSAQQFPDLHSELNLSSLELGDSALYFCASSVAPAGGPSDTQYFGPGTRLTVL.